This TCR beta chain was sequenced during a study of CD8+ T cells in alopecia areata. Study summary: The study gave treated patients oral tofacitinib at 5 to 10 mg twice daily.

Treatment defined: oral pan-JAK inhibitor, 5-10 mg twice daily. Regarding the study as a whole: During tofacitinib treatment, many expanded lesional clones remained in scalp and blood. Under tofacitinib, fewer expanded CD8+ clones appeared among the top 100 scalp clones. Sequenced scalp T cells also include alphabeta T cells resident in normal skin.

After isolation, RNA underwent reverse transcription to generate cDNA as the sequencing template. Sequencing was performed with immunoSEQ multiplex PCR; in TCRdb, only in-frame clones are kept and a portion is missing. The sample comprises more than 200,000 clones, more than 55% of which are singletons, and roughly 1.2% rests with the top ten. With regard to this clone: Its target is unknown.

With 5 bases clipped from V and 9 bases from J, the junction kept 3 bases outside the gene matches. This CDR3 has 13 amino acids. Germline loops: CDR1 LGHNT, CDR2 FRNRAP. The chain links TRBV12-5 to TRBJ2-1, with 11 positions matching TRBD2. The material sequenced was CD4+ T cells sorted from blood, taken between weeks 43 and 45, from a patient treated with tofacitinib. The sequence was collected from a human donor with alopecia areata. The CDR3 is CASGRGLAGEQFF. CDR3 nucleotides: TGTGCTAGTGGTCGTGGACTAGCGGGTGAGCAGTTCTTC.